These T cell receptor beta chains were read from a single sample in a study of shared clonotypes between healthy human individuals. The data were produced by immunoSEQ multiplex PCR, yet TCRdb's version contains in-frame clones alone and is incomplete. This table has about a million clones, around 80% appearing once. The specimen was memory CD4+ T cells sorted from blood. The receptors were sampled from a man aged 18 to 29 in good health. CDR3s include the opening cysteine and the closing phenylalanine or tryptophan. The D gene is left open where the match is weak. For some rows the clone size is stated as once, few or many, or as a class when expanded; others skip it.

.	.	TRBV7-2	TRBJ1-2	TGTGCCAGCAGCCCCGGGGCCTTTAACTATGGCTACACCTTC	CASSPGAFNYGYTF
.	.	TRBV6-1	TRBJ1-5	TGTGCCAGCAGTGACGGGAGGGTCGGTCAGCCCCAGCATTTT	CASSDGRVGQPQHF
.	few	TRBV6-6	TRBJ2-2	TGTGCCAGCACCCCTCGGATAAGTGGTTTTACCGGGGAGCTGTTTTTT	CASTPRISGFTGELFF
TRBD2	.	TRBV7-2	TRBJ2-3	TGTGCCAGCAGCTTAGGGAGGACTAGCGGTCATACGCAGTATTTT	CASSLGRTSGHTQYF
TRBD1	once	TRBV6-1	TRBJ2-5	TGTGCCAGCAGCACTAGACAGGGAATCCAAGAGACCCAGTACTTC	CASSTRQGIQETQYF
TRBD1	.	TRBV2	TRBJ2-3	TGTGCCAGCAGTCGGGACAGAACTGGTACAGATACGCAGTATTTT	CASSRDRTGTDTQYF
TRBD2	.	TRBV7-8	TRBJ2-1	TGTGCCAGCAGCGCCCGGGGGGGAAGCTCCTACAATGAGCAGTTCTTC	CASSARGGSSYNEQFF
TRBD1	.	TRBV5-1	TRBJ2-3	TGCGCCAGCAGCACCGACAGGGCGAATGTGCAGTATTTT	CASSTDRANVQYF
.	once	TRBV6-6	TRBJ1-1	TGTGCCAGCAGTGCCACAGGGTCAACTGAAGCTTTCTTT	CASSATGSTEAFF
TRBD1	.	TRBV2	TRBJ2-5	TGTGCCAGCAGTGAAATGGGACAGAGCCAAGAGACCCAGTACTTC	CASSEMGQSQETQYF
.	.	TRBV5-6	TRBJ1-4	TGTGCCAGCAGCTTGGGGACTGGGCGGTTTGAAGAAAAACTGTTTTTT	CASSLGTGRFEEKLFF
.	.	TRBV28	TRBJ1-2	TGTGCCAGCGGGGGGCAGAGGTACACCTTC	CASGGQRYTF
TRBD1	.	TRBV6-1	TRBJ2-5	TGTGCCAGCAGTGAGAACAGGGGTCCCCAGGAGACCCAGTACTTC	CASSENRGPQETQYF
.	.	TRBV27	TRBJ1-1	TGTGCCAGCAGTTACTACATGAACACTGAAGCTTTCTTT	CASSYYMNTEAFF
.	.	TRBV7-9	TRBJ1-1	TGTGCCAGCAGCTTACGGGGGCGTGGGACTGAAGCTTTCTTT	CASSLRGRGTEAFF
TRBD2	.	TRBV7-9	TRBJ2-3	TGTGCCAGCAGCTATCTAGCGGGGGGGTTCGATACGCAGTATTTT	CASSYLAGGFDTQYF
TRBD1	.	TRBV10-2	TRBJ1-1	TGCGCCAGCAGTGGCCGACAGGGGGCGAACACTGAAGCTTTCTTT	CASSGRQGANTEAFF
.	.	TRBV27	TRBJ2-5	TGTGCCAGCAGTTTATCGTACGGGCGACCCACAGGGGAGACCCAGTACTTC	CASSLSYGRPTGETQYF
.	.	TRBV4-3	TRBJ2-1	TGCGCCAGCAGCCAAGAAAAGCTCTCCTACAATGAGCAGTTCTTC	CASSQEKLSYNEQFF
.	.	TRBV9	TRBJ2-4	TGTGCCAGCAGCGTAGAGGGAGTTAGTAAAAACATTCAGTACTTC	CASSVEGVSKNIQYF
.	.	TRBV28	TRBJ1-1	TGTGCCAGCAGTTTCATTCCGGCTGGGCTGAAACTAGAAGCTTTCTTT	CASSFIPAGLKLEAFF
TRBD1	.	TRBV18	TRBJ1-4	TGTGCCAGCTCACCCTACCGACAGGGTGCAACTAATGAAAAACTGTTTTTT	CASSPYRQGATNEKLFF
.	.	TRBV5-4	TRBJ2-5	TGTGCCAGCAGCTGGGGAGTCCAAGAGACCCAGTACTTC	CASSWGVQETQYF
.	few	TRBV2	TRBJ2-2	TGTGCCAGCAGGGTTCAGGGGAGGACCGGGGAGCTGTTTTTT	CASRVQGRTGELFF
.	.	TRBV5-4	TRBJ2-5	TGTGCCAGCAGCTTGGAGGACGATCCTCGCCGGGAGACCCAGTACTTC	CASSLEDDPRRETQYF
.	.	TRBV6-5	TRBJ1-1	TGTGCCAGCAGTTACTTACCTAATGCGGGGACTGAAGCTTTCTTT	CASSYLPNAGTEAFF
.	.	TRBV6-1	TRBJ2-2	TGTGCCAGCCCAGCGGAGGGTCGGAACACCGGGGAGCTGTTTTTT	CASPAEGRNTGELFF
.	.	TRBV7-3	TRBJ2-5	TGTGCCAGCAGCTTAATTTTTAGACAGAAAGAGACCCAGTACTTC	CASSLIFRQKETQYF
TRBD1	.	TRBV27	TRBJ1-2	TGTGCCAGCAGTTTAAGGAGAGCAGGGGGCAACTATGGCTACACCTTC	CASSLRRAGGNYGYTF
.	.	TRBV2	TRBJ1-3	TGTGCCAGCAGTGGGGGGGCGAGCTCTGGAAACACCATATATTTT	CASSGGASSGNTIYF
.	few	TRBV6-1	TRBJ2-5	TGTGCCAGCACCTCGGGACACCGGCCCGAAGAGACCCAGTACTTC	CASTSGHRPEETQYF
.	.	TRBV6-6	TRBJ2-7	TGTGCCAGCAGCCACGGGACGGTGAACTACGAGCAGTACTTC	CASSHGTVNYEQYF
.	once	TRBV7-2	TRBJ2-7	TGTGCCAGCAGGGGGTTTAGCGGAGACCACGAGCAGTACTTC	CASRGFSGDHEQYF
TRBD2	.	TRBV6-5	TRBJ2-2	TGTGCCAGCAGCAGACTAGCGGGAAACACCGGGGAGCTGTTTTTT	CASSRLAGNTGELFF
.	.	TRBV5-1	TRBJ1-6	TGCGCCAGCAGCTTGGCCGGGGTCAGGGACAATTCACCCCTCCACTTT	CASSLAGVRDNSPLHF
.	.	TRBV7-9	TRBJ2-3	TGTGCCAGCAGCCGGATGGCAGATACGCAGTATTTT	CASSRMADTQYF
TRBD2	.	TRBV5-6	TRBJ2-4	TGTGCCAGCAGCCGCAGACTAGCGGGGGTACTAGCCAAAAACATTCAGTACTTC	CASSRRLAGVLAKNIQYF
.	.	TRBV30	TRBJ1-4	TGTGCTCATGGCAGGTCTTACGAAAAACTGTTTTTT	CAHGRSYEKLFF
.	few	TRBV10-1	TRBJ2-7	TGCGCCAGCAGTGAGTATACGACTCCCTACGAGCAGTACTTC	CASSEYTTPYEQYF
.	.	TRBV23-1	TRBJ2-7	TGCGCCAGCAGCCCGGGAACTGGGGCGTCTCCCTACGAGCAGTACTTC	CASSPGTGASPYEQYF
.	.	TRBV5-4	TRBJ1-2	TGTGCCAGCAGGGAACAGGGAGACTATGGCTACACCTTC	CASREQGDYGYTF